This T cell receptor (beta chain) was sequenced for a study of technical replicates of blood from a handful of donors. Here immunoSEQ multiplex PCR was the method, and the copy in TCRdb shows in-frame clones only, minus some. Altogether over 60,000 clones are present, over 85% being singletons, with the ten largest covering around 5.1%. This clone was seen more than once but under ten times. CDR3 length: 14 residues. In germline, CDR1 is SGHVS, CDR2 FNYEAQ. V lost 3 bases to trimming and J lost 2 bases, with 8 bases between them. The sequenced sample consisted of PBMCs. The rearrangement links TRBV7-6 to TRBJ2-1, with D possibly matching TRBD2 (7 bases). This TCR was recovered from a human donor in good health. Some clones in this sample may be carry-over from other donors' samples. CDR3 in DNA: TGTGCCAGCAGCTTCGGGGGGCCCTACAATGAGCAGTTCTTC. Protein product: CASSFGGPYNEQFF.